This section outlines one TCR beta chain sequence together with its context. Its target is unknown. This record comes from a study of hypomethylating agent response in myelodysplastic syndrome. There are 13 residues in the CDR3. The V and J ends lost 7 bases and 4 bases, in that order; junction bases with no gene match: 6. CDR1 and CDR2 from the germline V gene are LNHDA and SQIVND (reference sequence). General study results and limits: Shared GLIPH2 clusters possibly recognizing novel MDS antigens remain unconfirmed.

This table comes from immunoSEQ multiplex PCR, and its TCRdb copy is limited to in-frame clones, with some not included. This sample has some 1,300 clones, with over 75% found just once. Specimen: bone marrow, collected before or after starting hypomethylating agent treatment for myelodysplastic syndrome (not recorded which). This chain connects TRBV19 to TRBJ1-2; 7 bases are a match to TRBD1. The source of this sequence is a human donor with myelodysplastic syndrome. This CDR3 reads CASIPRDSYGYTF. CDR3 DNA: TGTGCCAGTATCCCTCGGGACAGCTATGGCTACACCTTC.